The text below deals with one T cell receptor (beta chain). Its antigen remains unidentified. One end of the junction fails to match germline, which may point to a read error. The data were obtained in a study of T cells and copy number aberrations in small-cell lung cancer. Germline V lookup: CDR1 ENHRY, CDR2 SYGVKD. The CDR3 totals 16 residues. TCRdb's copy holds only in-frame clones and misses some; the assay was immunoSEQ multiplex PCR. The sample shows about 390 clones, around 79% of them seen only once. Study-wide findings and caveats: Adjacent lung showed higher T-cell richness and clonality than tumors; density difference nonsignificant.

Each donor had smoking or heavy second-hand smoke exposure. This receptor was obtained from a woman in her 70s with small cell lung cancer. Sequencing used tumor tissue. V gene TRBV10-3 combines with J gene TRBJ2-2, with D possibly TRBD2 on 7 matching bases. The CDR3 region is CAISEPWGGAAGELVF. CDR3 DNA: TGTGCCATCAGTGAGCCCTGGGGGGGCGCAGCCGGGGAGCTGGTTTTT.